This T cell receptor (beta chain) was profiled in a study of early T cells in non-severe SARS-CoV-2 infection (dated by TCRdb to the early 2020s). Regarding the complete study: TCR sequencing used bulk RNA from unsorted whole blood, so alpha and beta chains could not be paired.

Study-wide findings and limitations: VDJdb matching was skewed toward anti-spike CD8 responses and likely underestimated virus-specific expansions, missing private and CD4 specificities.

The library was generated by 5' RACE. Instrument on record: NextSeq 500. The TCR library protocol attached unique molecular identifiers to individual cDNA molecules to correct for sequencing error and PCR bias. Both TCR alpha and beta chains were sequenced, and tight co-correlation was observed between alpha and beta sequence abundances in each sample. Per the authors' processing: Decombinator V4 was used to annotate TCR sequences for V gene, J gene and CDR3. Expanded TCRs were defined as changing significantly between any two time points under a Poisson model with p below 0.0001. TCR abundances were normalised to the total number of TCRs sequenced per sample and were expressed as counts per million. MAIT TCRs were defined by TRAV1-2 paired with TRAJ12, TRAJ20 or TRAJ33, and iNKT TCRs by TRAV10 paired with TRAJ18. VDJdb, accessed 1 November 2021, was searched for CMV, EBV and SARS-CoV-2 annotated TCRs, with TCRs annotated for multiple antigens excluded. TCRdb reanalyzed the raw reads on its own, using fastp at Q25 for trimming and MiXCR for clone calling, and kept in-frame beta chains. Merged by CDR3 protein, the rows form single entries marked with the most common genes and DNA. What appears here as the V and J calls and clone size reflects TCRdb's work, not the paper's. Counted in this sample were tens of thousands of distinct CDR3 sequences; around 4.5% of them appeared once. About an eighth of the sample belongs to the ten largest clones.

A case-control design nested within a healthcare worker cohort in London, UK, was used, with weekly nasopharyngeal swab PCR tests and blood sampling performed. Healthcare workers were recruited during the week of the UK lockdown, between 23 and 31 March 2020, and followed weekly for up to 16 weeks. In the germline V gene, CDR1 corresponds to MDHEN and CDR2 to SYDVKM. The CDR3 numbers 16 residues from cysteine through phenylalanine. Of all the DNA, just the CDR3 is kept, 48 bases in frame from base 1. The V end gives up 10 bases and the J end 4 bases, leaving 17 bases in the junction not matched to a gene. There are many counts of this clonotype. Its recognized antigen is unknown. No base-level quality is on record; no much larger clone is a single base apart.

The rearranged segments are TRBV28 and TRBJ2-3, and 7 junction bases match TRBD2. Sequenced sample: whole blood. The origin of this receptor is an adult who was a healthcare worker with PCR-confirmed SARS-CoV-2 infection or an uninfected control (not recorded which). The CDR3 region has the sequence CATLPSSGVGPDTQYF. The sequence in DNA is TGTGCCACCCTACCCTCTAGCGGAGTGGGTCCAGATACGCAGTATTTT. With the rest looked up from the reference TRBV28 and TRBJ2-3 genes rather than sequenced, the full variable domain is DVKVTQSSRYLVKRTGEKVFLECVQDMDHENMFWYRQDPGLGLRLIYFSYDVKMKEKGDIPEGYSVSREKKERFSLILESASTNQTSMYLCATLPSSGVGPDTQYFGPGTRLTVL.